This T cell receptor (beta chain) was sequenced in a study of cytomegalovirus exposure and HLA in healthy donors (dated by TCRdb to the late 2010s). Concerning the study at large: In an earlier analysis of 587 of the donors, about 270 Gb of sequence data and 100 million or so unique TCR beta sequences from 180 million or so T cells were reported. The T cell repertoires of 700 or so subjects were profiled by immunosequencing and related to cytomegalovirus serostatus. A later genetic analysis took genome-wide SNP genotypes for 398 of the 666 donors and used that subset as a discovery cohort. Donor age, sex, ethnicity and CMV serostatus were compiled alongside the repertoire data. In the later analysis, no new phenotypic data were used to find candidate immune exposures; instead, reliance was placed on TCR beta sequences and their occurrence across donors. On average, 235,054 unique TCR beta nucleotide sequences were sequenced per donor among 398 genotyped donors of the cohort, with approximately 18% of those sequences being non-productive. A later analysis re-analyzed previously published TCR beta repertoires from 550 to 700 donors and added high-resolution HLA genotyping to study TCR occurrence patterns. HLA typing included class I and class II loci at four-digit resolution. Every repertoire in the discovery cohort had been generated on one and the same sequencing platform. High-throughput TCR immunosequencing, statistical association of individual TCRs with disease status, and machine learning were combined to predict cytomegalovirus infection status. To decide whether each TCR beta V gene segment behaved as functional or pseudogenic, an earlier analysis of some 600 of the donors relied on high-throughput TCR beta sequencing. Of the roughly 420 genotyped donors, more than 75% were placed in the genetic ancestry cluster associated with self-reported Caucasian donors. Approximately 310 gigabases of sequencing data and approximately 85 million unique TCR sequences were included in an early release covering roughly 700 HLA-typed donors. Typing coverage varied by locus: roughly 620-630 donors for A, B, C, DRB1 and DQB1; approximately 500 for DQA1; some 610 for DPA1; approximately 490 for DPB1. The aim of the study was to test whether cataloging public T cell receptors could identify signatures of past pathogen exposure. In addition to the first cohort of about 650 subjects, a separate validation cohort of approximately 130 different subjects was used. Because of strong linkage in the cohort, roughly five DR-DQ haplotypes were treated as single units for association and clustering. On the study overall, not on this receptor specifically: In a later analysis, HLA-associated TCR beta chains showed more clonal expansion and lower generation probabilities than non-associated chains that were equally common. At a false discovery rate of 0.05, a later analysis linked approximately 18,000 TCR beta sequences to specific HLA alleles. A later analysis found that TCR association rates varied across HLA loci, with DRB1 alleles showing the most associated TCRs and HLA-C alleles the fewest. Three of the identified cytomegalovirus-associated TCR beta chains were confirmed in vitro to be specific for cytomegalovirus antigens. According to a later analysis, parvovirus B19, influenza, CMV and Epstein-Barr virus appeared linked to several top co-occurrence clusters. This cohort had only TCR beta chains sequenced, and the lack of alpha or paired-chain data limited which features could be detected. The earlier analysis of nearly 600 of the donors excluded 15 to 20 rarely observed V segments, including chromosome 9 orphons, because counts were too low. A further reported finding was that TCR beta sequences accurately predicted the HLA-A and HLA-B alleles for most subjects in the first cohort. The authors suggested that the approach could potentially be extended to other disease states and immunological phenotypes. The sequencing pipeline was judged likely to have produced a cluster of highly shared sequence variants as a technical artifact. Roughly uniform sequencing depth across donors was assumed in presence/absence analyses, although this assumption may not hold. A total of 150 or so TCR beta chains were listed by the study as associated with cytomegalovirus. In an earlier analysis of some 550 of the donors, most TCR beta V segments were observed in productive rearrangements about 87% or about 30% of the time, broadly matching IMGT annotations. Linkage disequilibrium might explain the correlated functional status among segregating V segments, but an unknown experimental factor could not be excluded. According to a later analysis, most CMV-associated TCR beta chains appeared to be HLA-restricted, and the HLA associations seemed to be driven largely by CMV exposure. Because HLA typing was unavailable for some donors at each locus, only the typed subset was used in association tests. Cytomegalovirus status was reported to be diagnosed by the classifier with high specificity and sensitivity in both the original and validation cohorts. According to a later genetic analysis, donors in an Asian-associated ancestry cluster had fewer N-insertions in productive TCRs than the approximately 610-donor mean. The only immune exposure information available for the cohort was CMV serostatus. In a later genetic analysis, a missense DCLRE1C variant was associated with V-gene and J-gene trimming of TCR beta chains, and the association was replicated in an independent cohort. Assigning TCR associations to individual alleles was difficult when HLA alleles, especially DR and DQ, strongly co-occurred. While some public TCRs were present in many individuals, most TCR sequences turned up only very rarely across donors.

Library method: the immunoSEQ multiplex PCR assay. The multiplex PCR relied on a mix of 60 forward primers for TCR Vbeta segments and 13 reverse primers for TCR Jbeta segments. The CDR3 region of rearranged TCR beta genes was amplified from genomic DNA with a multiplex PCR assay. Amplified TCR beta libraries were sequenced as 87-base-pair reads on the Illumina HiSeq System. The published analysis was carried out like this. Across the 666 repertoires, a later analysis counted 80 million or so unique TCR beta chains, 9 million to 14 million of which were shared by at least two donors. Raw reads were error-corrected and collapsed into unique sequences by a nearest-neighbor algorithm in which closely related sequences were merged to remove PCR and sequencing errors. To assign V, D and J gene segments, CDR3 sequences were aligned to IMGT reference sequences. Each retained sequence needed at least a six-nucleotide match to both a V gene segment and a J gene segment. A rearrangement counted as productive if the CDR3 had no stop codons and remained in frame with V and J, and every other rearrangement counted as non-productive. Following IMGT convention, CDR3 was defined as the stretch from the second conserved V-encoded cysteine up to the conserved J-encoded phenylalanine. The earlier analysis of about 590 of the donors excluded sequences that lacked an unambiguous match to a single V gene segment. An earlier analysis of a few hundred of the donors called V segments functional above 56.7% productive rearrangements and segregating when the between-donor standard deviation exceeded 5%. A statistical classification framework was built for diagnosing cytomegalovirus status from the catalog of TCR beta chain sequences. In a later analysis, V and J genes were assigned by comparing TCR nucleotide sequences against IMGT/GENE-DB human TR gene sequences. The TCRdist pipeline was used in a later analysis to assign CDR3 sequences and most-parsimonious VDJ recombination scenarios. In a later analysis, each TCR beta chain was defined by its CDR3 amino acid sequence together with its V-gene family, and reads lacking a unique V-gene family were excluded. A later analysis removed nearly 600 highly shared, low-generation-probability nucleotide sequences to deal with suspected cross-contamination and a sequencing artifact. In a later analysis, a clonal expansion index for each public chain was calculated from normalized within-repertoire ranks of inferred template counts. In a later analysis, generation probabilities were computed using a VDJ recombination model fitted to out-of-frame rearrangements, and the results were checked against IGoR. Hypergeometric tests were used in a later analysis to score TCR-TCR, TCR-HLA and TCR-CMV co-occurrence, with a repertoire-size bias correction applied to the TCR pairs. In a later analysis, false discovery rates were estimated by permuting HLA or CMV assignments 20 times. In a later analysis, co-occurring TCRs were grouped using DBSCAN, and TCRdist sequence similarity was added for clustering within HLA-allele-positive subsets. Repertoires with fewer than 30,000 or more than 120,000 public chains, plus five repertoires with anomalous nucleotide sharing, were excluded from co-occurrence clustering. TCRdb took over this immuneACCESS table, retaining in-frame rearrangements with V and J assigned. Such tables are incomplete; in checked studies, under half of the missing clones stem from an unresolved V gene, and the remainder is unexplained. The DNA gave D and trimming, while V, J and clone size come from that table. The sample contains under 200,000 clones, 65% to 85% of them found a single time. 1.5% to 2% of the sample is in the top ten clones.

In regard to this clone: Which antigen it targets is not known. No much larger clone exists at a distance of one base, and base qualities are not known.

The cohort comprised some 730 healthy bone marrow donors. Cohort members were all nominally healthy when sampled, although unrecorded immune exposures were likely present. The donor tested CMV seropositive and was one of the 289 seropositive cohort members. Every donor gave a peripheral blood sample, and the peripheral blood mononuclear cells from that sample were used for TCR beta sequencing. Genomic DNA was extracted from the blood cell samples with the Qiagen DNeasy Blood Extraction Kit. The sequence came from a man in his forties in good health and CMV-seropositive. The sequenced sample was PBMCs.

DNA sequence: TGTGCCAGCAGTTTAGGACAGACCTACGAGCAGTACTTC. Its coded protein is CASSLGQTYEQYF. The chain couples TRBV28 to TRBJ2-7; TRBD1 is a possible D gene, resting on 6 matching bases. The CDR3 runs 13 amino acids, cysteine and phenylalanine included. Left in the record is the CDR3 DNA by itself, 39 bases read in frame from the first base. The CDR1 and CDR2 encoded by the germline V gene are MDHEN and SYDVKM. V is clipped by 2 bases and J by 2 bases, and the sequence between their germline boundaries is 7 bases long.